This T cell receptor (beta chain) is drawn from a study of regulatory T cells in long-lasting Graves disease. Time point noted: newly diagnosed GD, antithyroid drugs for less than 3 months. Preparation of the TCR library used RNA extracted from PBMCs. A blood draw put about 9 milliliters of peripheral blood into EDTA tubes. Library construction for TCR beta used iRepertoire HTBI primers and Arm-PCR of CDR3 regions. Each CDR3 protein gets one entry after TCRdb re-called the multiplex PCR reads with MiXCR. The sample holds some 450,000 distinct CDR3 sequences, around 17% seen once. The CDR3 is 14 residues long. Germline assignment: CDR1 SGHAT and CDR2 FQNNGV. The V end was cut by 1 base, the J end by 0 bases, with 4 bases between. This clonotype was observed many times. The sample also formed part of further work on T cells in Graves' hyperthyroidism and ophthalmopathy. That report adds: With the HTBI primer set, the TCR CDR3 went through a first round of RT-PCR.

This sequence was found in a woman between 25 and 40 years old with Graves disease. The sequenced sample was peripheral blood mononuclear cells (PBMCs), obtained at new diagnosis, from a patient treated with antithyroid drugs. The chain is built from TRBV11-2 and TRBJ2-4; D gene ambiguous. CDR3 DNA sequence: TGTGCCAGCAGCTTAGGCGGAGCCAAAAACATTCAGTACTTC. Translated, it gives CASSLGGAKNIQYF.